Given below is one T cell receptor (beta chain) in context. Preparation of the TCRbeta library involved a method that used unique molecular identifiers. Via MiXCR, TCRdb re-called the PCR reads, giving one row per CDR3 protein. The sample includes about 540,000 distinct CDR3 sequences, around 16% of them seen just once. J was trimmed by 4 bases and V by 1 base; bases with no gene match: 21. Germline assignment: CDR1 DFQATT and CDR2 SNEGSKA (reference sequence). CDR3 size: 20 residues. This sample was included in a study of T-cell reconstitution after alpha-beta-depleted transplantation in children. This material consisted of PBMCs from the stem cell graft donor, taken from the stem cell graft. This rearrangement joins TRBV20-1 to TRBJ2-7; TRBD2 matches at 11 bases. This receptor was identified in a human donor who donated a stem cell graft to a child with acute lymphoblastic leukemia. DNA for the CDR3: TGCAGTGCTAGAGGTGGGGTCTGGGGGCTAGCGGGAGGTAGAGATTACGAGCAGTACTTC. Protein sequence: CSARGGVWGLAGGRDYEQYF.